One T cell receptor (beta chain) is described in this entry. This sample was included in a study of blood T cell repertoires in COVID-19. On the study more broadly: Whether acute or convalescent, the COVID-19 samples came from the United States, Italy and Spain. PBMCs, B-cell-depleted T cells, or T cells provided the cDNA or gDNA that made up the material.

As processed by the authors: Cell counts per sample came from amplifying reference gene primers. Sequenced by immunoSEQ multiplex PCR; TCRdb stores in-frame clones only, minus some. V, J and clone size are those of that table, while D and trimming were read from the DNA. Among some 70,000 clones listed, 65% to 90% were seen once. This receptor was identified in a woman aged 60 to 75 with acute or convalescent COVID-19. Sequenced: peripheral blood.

The CDR3 coding sequence is TGTGCCAGCAGTTCCGGTGGGCAATCCCAGCATTTT. Its protein product is CASSSGGQSQHF. This chain connects TRBV2 to TRBJ1-5; D is uncertain. This CDR3 comprises 12 residues. V was shortened by 5 bases and J by 11 bases, with 13 bases between the two germline ends. Germline lookup yields CDR1 SNHLY and CDR2 FYNNEI.